A single T cell receptor beta chain is shown here with its context. Its antigen is currently not known. Per-base quality was not reported, and no clone a single base away is much larger than it. Whole blood was collected in K2EDTA tubes by collaborating institutions according to the institutions' own protocols. For TCRbeta analysis, collaborator samples were shipped as frozen whole blood, as isolated PBMCs, or as DNA extracted from either sample type. TCRbeta CDR3 regions were amplified from genomic DNA using the immunoSEQ Assay, a bias-controlled multiplex PCR. The authors processed their data as follows. Within the assay, amplification of reference gene primers was used to estimate how many nucleated cells each sample contained. Sequence reads were collapsed and filtered to measure the absolute abundance of every unique TCRbeta CDR3 rearrangement. For each sample, productive Simpson clonality was calculated as the square root of Simpson's diversity index over productive rearrangements. In TCRdb, the immuneACCESS table is reduced to in-frame sequences with V and J assigned. These tables do not hold every clone; where another copy was compared, an unresolved V gene accounts for under half, and the others remain unexplained. V, J and clone size are those of that table, while D and trimming were read from the DNA. The sample table shows more than 110,000 clones, and under 90% are seen once. The ten largest clonotypes hold 8.8% of the sample.

This record comes from a study of blood T cell repertoires in COVID-19 (dated by TCRdb to about 2020). As for the study more broadly: Samples covering the acute and convalescent phases of COVID-19 were provided by collaborators in the United States, Italy and Spain. Samples came from the ongoing ImmuneRACE study (first 160 participants) plus 1,254 subjects from 6 global collaborators. Subjects who had been exposed to COVID-19, were actively infected with it, or had recovered from it provided the deeply sampled blood TCRbeta repertoires that made up the dataset. The material from the prospective study consisted of cDNA or gDNA derived from T cells, B-cell-depleted T cells, or PBMCs. Where HLA class I and class II types were available, the types were taken from metadata supplied by the sample provider, not from assay-based typing. Nearly every sample came with metadata listing a de-identified subject ID, COVID-19 status, age in years and sex. The repertoires were made available in a free public database intended to serve as a resource for research on the immune response to SARS-CoV-2.

The CDR3, cysteine through phenylalanine, is 14 amino acids long. CDR3 DNA is the only sequence kept; it has 42 bases, read in frame from the first base. CDR1 and CDR2 are drawn from the germline V gene: SGHRS, YFSETQ. Clipping removes 7 bases from V and 9 bases from J, with 10 as the unmatched junction base count. General study outcomes and caveats: How much clinical and demographic metadata was included differed by source and by participant, and the metadata was provided uncurated.

This TCR came from a woman older than 75 in a cohort sampled during active or convalescent COVID-19. The specimen was peripheral blood. Recombination connected TRBV5-1 to TRBJ2-1, with 10 middle bases fitting TRBD1. The nucleotide sequence is TGCGCCAGCGATTGGACAGGGGGTAGGGGTGAGCAGTTCTTC. Translation gives CASDWTGGRGEQFF.